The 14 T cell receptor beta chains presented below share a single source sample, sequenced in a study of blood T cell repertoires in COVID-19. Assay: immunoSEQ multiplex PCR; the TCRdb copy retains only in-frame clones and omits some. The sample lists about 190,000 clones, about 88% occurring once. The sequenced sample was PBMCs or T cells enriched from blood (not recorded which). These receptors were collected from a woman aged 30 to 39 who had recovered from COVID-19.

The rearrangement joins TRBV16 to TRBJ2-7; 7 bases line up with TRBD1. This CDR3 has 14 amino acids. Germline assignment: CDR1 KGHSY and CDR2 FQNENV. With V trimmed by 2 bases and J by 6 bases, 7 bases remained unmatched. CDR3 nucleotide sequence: TGTGCCAGCAGCCAAGCGACAGGGTCATCCGAGCAGTACTTC. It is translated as CASSQATGSSEQYF.

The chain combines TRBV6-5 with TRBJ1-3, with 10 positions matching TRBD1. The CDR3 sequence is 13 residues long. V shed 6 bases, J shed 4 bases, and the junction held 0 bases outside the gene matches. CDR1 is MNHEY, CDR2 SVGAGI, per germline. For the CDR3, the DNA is TGTGCCAGCAGGGGACAGGGGGGAAACACCATATATTTT. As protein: CASRGQGGNTIYF.

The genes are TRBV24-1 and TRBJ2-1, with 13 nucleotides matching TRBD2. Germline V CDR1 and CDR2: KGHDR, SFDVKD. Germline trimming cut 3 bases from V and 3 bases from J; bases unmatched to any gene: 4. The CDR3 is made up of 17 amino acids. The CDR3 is CATSDPWTSGSYNEQFF. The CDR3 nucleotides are TGTGCCACCAGTGATCCCTGGACTAGCGGGAGCTACAATGAGCAGTTCTTC.

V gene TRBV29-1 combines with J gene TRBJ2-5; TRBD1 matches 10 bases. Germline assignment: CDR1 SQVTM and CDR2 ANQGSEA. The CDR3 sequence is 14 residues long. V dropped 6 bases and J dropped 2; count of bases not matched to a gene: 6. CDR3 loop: CSVPGQGLQETQYF. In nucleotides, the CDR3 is TGCAGCGTACCGGGACAGGGGCTTCAAGAGACCCAGTACTTC. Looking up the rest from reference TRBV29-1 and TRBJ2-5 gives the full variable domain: SAVISQKPSRDICQRGTSLTIQCQVDSQVTMMFWYRQQPGQSLTLIATANQGSEATYESGFVIDKFPISRPNLTFSTLTVSNMSPEDSSIYLCSVPGQGLQETQYFGPGTRLLVL.

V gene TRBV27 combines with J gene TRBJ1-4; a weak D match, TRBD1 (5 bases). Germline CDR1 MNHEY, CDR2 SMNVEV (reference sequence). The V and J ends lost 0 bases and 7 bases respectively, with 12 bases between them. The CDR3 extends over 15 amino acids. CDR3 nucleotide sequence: TGTGCCAGCAGTTTATCGCGGGGGATTGGTGAAAAACTGTTTTTT. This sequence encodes CASSLSRGIGEKLFF.

CDR3 sequence: CASSYTGVQSYEQYF. CDR3 bases: TGTGCCAGCAGTTATACAGGGGTTCAGTCCTACGAGCAGTACTTC. The rearrangement joins TRBV28 to TRBJ2-7, with 7 positions matching TRBD1. Germline V gene data show CDR1 as MDHEN and CDR2 as SYDVKM. This CDR3 is built from 15 residues. Trimming at V came to 4 bases and at J to 1 base, leaving 7 bases not matched to a gene.

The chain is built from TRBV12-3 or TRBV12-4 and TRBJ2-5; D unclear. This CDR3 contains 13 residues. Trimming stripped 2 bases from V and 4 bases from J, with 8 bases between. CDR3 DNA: TGTGCCAGCAGTTTAAGCCCGATAGAGACCCAGTACTTC. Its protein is CASSLSPIETQYF.

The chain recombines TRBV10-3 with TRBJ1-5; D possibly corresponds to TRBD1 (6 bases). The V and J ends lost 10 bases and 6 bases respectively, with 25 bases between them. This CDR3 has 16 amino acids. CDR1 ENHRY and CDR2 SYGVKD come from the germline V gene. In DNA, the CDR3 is TGTGCCACCTCCTACCATGAACCAGGGGCAAGTCAGCCCCAGCATTTT. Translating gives CATSYHEPGASQPQHF.

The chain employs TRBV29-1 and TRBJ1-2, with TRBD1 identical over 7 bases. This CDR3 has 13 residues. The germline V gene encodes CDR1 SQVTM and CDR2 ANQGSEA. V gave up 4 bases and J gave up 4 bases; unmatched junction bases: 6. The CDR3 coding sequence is TGCAGCGTTGTTGGACAGGCCTTCTATGGCTACACCTTC. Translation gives CSVVGQAFYGYTF. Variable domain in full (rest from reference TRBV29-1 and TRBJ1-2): SAVISQKPSRDICQRGTSLTIQCQVDSQVTMMFWYRQQPGQSLTLIATANQGSEATYESGFVIDKFPISRPNLTFSTLTVSNMSPEDSSIYLCSVVGQAFYGYTFGSGTRLTVV.

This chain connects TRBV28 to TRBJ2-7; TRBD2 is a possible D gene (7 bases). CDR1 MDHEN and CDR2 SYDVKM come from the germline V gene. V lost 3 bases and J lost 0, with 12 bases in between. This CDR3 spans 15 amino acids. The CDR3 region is CASSFAGARSYEQYF. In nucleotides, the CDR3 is TGTGCCAGCAGTTTTGCGGGGGCTCGCTCCTACGAGCAGTACTTC.

The CDR3 nucleotides read TGCAGTGCTAGCGAGACTAGGAGGCAGTATTTT. It encodes CSASETRRQYF. The chain uses TRBV20-1 and TRBJ2-3, with D possibly being TRBD2 (6 bases). Trimming left V 3 bases short and J 11 bases short, with 12 bases between. CDR1 is DFQATT, CDR2 SNEGSKA, per germline (reference sequence). This CDR3 has 11 amino acids.

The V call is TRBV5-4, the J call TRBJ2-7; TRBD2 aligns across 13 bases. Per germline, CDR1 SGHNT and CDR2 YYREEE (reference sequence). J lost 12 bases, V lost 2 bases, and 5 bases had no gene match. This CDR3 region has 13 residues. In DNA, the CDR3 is TGTGCCAGCAGCTTAGTGACTAGCGGGGGGCTGTACTTC. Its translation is CASSLVTSGGLYF.

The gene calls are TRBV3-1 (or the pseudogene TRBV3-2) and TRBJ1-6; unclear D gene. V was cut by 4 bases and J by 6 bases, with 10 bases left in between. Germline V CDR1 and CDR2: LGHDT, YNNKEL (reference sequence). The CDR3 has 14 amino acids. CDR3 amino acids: CASSLTGINSPLHF. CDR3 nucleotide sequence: TGTGCCAGCAGCCTTACGGGGATTAATTCACCCCTCCACTTT.

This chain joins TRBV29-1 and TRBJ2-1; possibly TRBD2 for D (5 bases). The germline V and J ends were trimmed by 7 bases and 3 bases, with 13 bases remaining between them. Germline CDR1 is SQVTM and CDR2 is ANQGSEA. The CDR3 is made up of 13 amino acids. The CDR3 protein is CSDVAPYYNEQFF. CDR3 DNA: TGCAGCGATGTAGCGCCTTACTACAATGAGCAGTTCTTC.